This TCR beta chain was identified in a study of cytomegalovirus exposure and HLA in healthy donors. At the level of the study: About 83 million unique TCRs from HLA-typed donors made up an early data release.

With regard to this clone: Its antigen is unidentified.

Germline CDR1 MNHEY, CDR2 SMNVEV (reference sequence). V lost 5 bases, J lost 14 bases, and 11 bases stayed unmatched. CDR3 length: 14 residues. Study-level results: TCR beta sequences reportedly predicted most subjects' HLA-A and HLA-B alleles accurately. V segments that were indistinguishable, TRBV6-2 and TRBV6-3 among them, were omitted from analysis.

Both 60 Vbeta primers and 13 Jbeta primers went into the PCR. Assay used: immunoSEQ multiplex PCR; TCRdb lists only in-frame clones, some missing. The top ten clones hold about 9.4% of a sample with about 210,000 clones, about four fifths of them seen once. The source material was PBMCs. V and J are TRBV27 and TRBJ1-6, with 8 bases that match TRBD1. The sequence was collected from a woman aged 45-59 years in good health and CMV-seropositive. CDR3 sequence reads: CASSPGGQWSSLHF. In DNA, the CDR3 is TGTGCCAGCAGTCCAGGGGGCCAGTGGTCATCCCTCCACTTT.